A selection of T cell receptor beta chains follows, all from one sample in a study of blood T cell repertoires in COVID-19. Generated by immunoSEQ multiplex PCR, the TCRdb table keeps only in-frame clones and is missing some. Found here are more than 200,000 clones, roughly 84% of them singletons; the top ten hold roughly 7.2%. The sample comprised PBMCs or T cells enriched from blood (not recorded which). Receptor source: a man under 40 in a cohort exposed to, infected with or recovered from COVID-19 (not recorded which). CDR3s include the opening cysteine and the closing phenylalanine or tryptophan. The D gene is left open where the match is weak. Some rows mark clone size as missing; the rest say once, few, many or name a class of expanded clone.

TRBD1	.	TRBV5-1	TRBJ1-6	TGCGCCAGCAGCCCCACCGGGACAGTAGGACAGATGGGAAATTCACCCCTCCACTTT	CASSPTGTVGQMGNSPLHF
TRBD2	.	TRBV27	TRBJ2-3	TGTGCCAGCAGTTTGGGGCTAGCGGTTAGCACAGATACGCAGTATTTT	CASSLGLAVSTDTQYF
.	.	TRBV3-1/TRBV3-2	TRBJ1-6	TGTGCCAGCAGCCTCTGGCCCTCTAATTCACCCCTCCACTTT	CASSLWPSNSPLHF
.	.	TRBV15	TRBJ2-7	TGTGCCACCAGCTACCCGGGGAGGTACTACGAGCAGTACTTC	CATSYPGRYYEQYF
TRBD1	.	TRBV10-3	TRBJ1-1	TGTGCCATCAGTGCTACAGGGGACCTGAACACTGAAGCTTTCTTT	CAISATGDLNTEAFF
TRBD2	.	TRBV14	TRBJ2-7	TGTGCCAGCAGCCAGTCCCTCAGGCTAGCGGGAGGCGAGCAGTACTTC	CASSQSLRLAGGEQYF
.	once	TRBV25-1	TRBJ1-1	TGTGCCAGCAGATGGCGGAAGAACACTGAAGCTTTCTTT	CASRWRKNTEAFF
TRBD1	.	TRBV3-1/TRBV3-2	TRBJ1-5	TGTGCCAGCAGCGGAGGCAATACAGGGGGAGGTCAGCCCCAGCATTTT	CASSGGNTGGGQPQHF
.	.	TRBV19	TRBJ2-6	TGTGCCAGTAGTATATCTCAGGATGCAGCTGGGGCCAACGTCCTGACTTTC	CASSISQDAAGANVLTF
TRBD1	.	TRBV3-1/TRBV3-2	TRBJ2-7	TGTGCCAGCAGCCAAGGGGCCGTCAGGGGGCAAGACGAGCAGTACTTC	CASSQGAVRGQDEQYF
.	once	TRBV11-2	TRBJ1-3	TGTGCCAGCAGCTTGAGTCAGCCAGGGCGCTACTCTGGAAACACCATATATTTT	CASSLSQPGRYSGNTIYF
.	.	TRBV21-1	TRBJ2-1	TGTGCCAGCAGAGGGGAAGGACCTTACAATGAGCAGTTCTTC	CASRGEGPYNEQFF
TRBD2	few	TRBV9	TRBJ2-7	TGTGCCAGCAGCGCCGGGACTACGACCGAGCAGTACTTC	CASSAGTTTEQYF
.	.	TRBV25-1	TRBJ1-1	TGTGCCAGCAGTGAGAGGGTAGGGGAAGCTTTCTTT	CASSERVGEAFF
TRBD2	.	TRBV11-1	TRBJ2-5	TGTGCCAGCAGCCCCCGACTAGCAGACAAAGAGACCCAGTACTTC	CASSPRLADKETQYF
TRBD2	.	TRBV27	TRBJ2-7	TGTGCCAGCAGTCCGTCCTCTAGCGGGAGTCACTACGAGCAGTACTTC	CASSPSSSGSHYEQYF
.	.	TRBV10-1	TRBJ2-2	TGCGCCAGCAGTGAGTCGACAGGTGCTAACACCGGGGAGCTGTTTTTT	CASSESTGANTGELFF
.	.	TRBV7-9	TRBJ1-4	TGTGCCAGCAGCTTAGAGGGCAGGGTCGGGAGTAGTGAAAAACTGTTTTTT	CASSLEGRVGSSEKLFF
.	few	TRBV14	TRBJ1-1	TGTGCCAGCAGCCCTCGACAAGCCCTCGGTCCCTACACTGAAGCTTTCTTT	CASSPRQALGPYTEAFF
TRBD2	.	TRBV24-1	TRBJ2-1	TGTGCCACCAGTGACACAAGGCGGGAGTTCAATGAGCAGTTCTTC	CATSDTRREFNEQFF
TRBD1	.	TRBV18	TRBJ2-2	TGTGCCAGCTCACGCCGGGACAGGTCTGGATTCACCGGGGAGCTGTTTTTT	CASSRRDRSGFTGELFF